This T cell receptor (beta chain) came from a study of spatial heterogeneity in lung cancer. General study results and limits: The number of expanded tumor alpha and beta chains correlated with mutation number. Nonsynonymous mutation counts, ubiquitous and regional, were tracked by the respective counts of ubiquitous and regional expanded TCRs.

By sample share, this clonotype is medium-sized (0.01 to 0.1%). Its specificity is unknown. Trimming took 6 bases from V and 5 from J, leaving 19 bases between them. This CDR3 is 14 amino acids long. Germline CDR1 is DFQATT and CDR2 is SNEGSKA (reference sequence). Specified time point: sample taken at primary tumor resection. TCRdb reprocessed the 5' RACE reads via MiXCR and lists one record per CDR3 protein. This table has about 13,000 distinct CDR3 sequences, about 6.3% appearing once. This receptor was taken from a female donor with early-stage non-small cell lung cancer. The gene calls are TRBV20-1 and TRBJ1-1; a possible D gene is TRBD1 (6 bases). The input for sequencing was lung tumor tissue, taken at surgery. CDR3: CSAPALGASTEAFF. The CDR3, as DNA: TGCAGTGCCCCTGCGCTGGGGGCCTCGACTGAAGCTTTCTTT.